The 3 T cell receptor beta chains below come from one sample, sequenced in a study of blood T cell repertoires in COVID-19. Clones were sequenced by immunoSEQ multiplex PCR, and TCRdb holds only the in-frame ones, with some missing. The sample consists of 400,000 to 500,000 clones, approximately 91% of them appearing once. The sequencing sample was made of PBMCs or T cells enriched from blood (not recorded which). These receptors were obtained from a woman aged 18-29 years who had been exposed to COVID-19.

The gene calls are TRBV6-1 and TRBJ2-7; tentative D call: TRBD2 (5 bases). CDR1 is MNHNS, CDR2 SASEGT, per germline. The CDR3 covers 16 residues. The V end lost 4 bases, the J end lost 4 bases, and 20 bases lay between the germline ends. The CDR3 DNA follows: TGTGCCAGCAGTGGGGCCTCGTCCGGGCGGAGGTACGAGCAGTACTTC. Protein: CASSGASSGRRYEQYF.

This sequence joins TRBV27 and TRBJ1-1; D uncertain. Trimming removed 2 bases at V and 6 bases at J, with 10 bases between. Germline V lookup: CDR1 MNHEY, CDR2 SMNVEV (reference sequence). The CDR3 sequence is 13 residues long. This chain's CDR3 is CASSLGQRAEAFF. The CDR3 nucleotides are TGTGCCAGCAGTTTAGGGCAGCGGGCTGAAGCTTTCTTT.

V and J are TRBV5-8 and TRBJ1-4, with D possibly matching TRBD1 (6 bases). Deletions cut 5 bases from V and 0 bases from J, with 11 bases between. In germline, CDR1 is SGHTS, CDR2 YDEGEE. The CDR3 has 15 amino acids. This CDR3 reads CASSIRTATNEKLFF. The CDR3, as DNA: TGTGCCAGCAGTATCCGGACAGCAACTAATGAAAAACTGTTTTTT.